Listed below are T cell receptor beta chains from one sample, sequenced in a study of immune cell composition in non-small cell lung cancer. The protocol was immunoSEQ multiplex PCR, while the TCRdb copy is restricted to in-frame clones and leaves out a portion. In the table there are more than 900 clones, more than 75% of which are singletons. Sequenced input: lung tumor tissue. The receptors shown here come from a human donor with non-small cell lung cancer. Both conserved end residues are part of each CDR3. Fields, in order: J gene, D gene, V gene, clone size, CDR3 DNA, CDR3 protein. The D gene is left open where the match is weak. For some rows the clone size is stated as once, few or many, or as a class when expanded; others skip it.

J: TRBJ2-5; D: -; V: TRBV18; size: -; DNA: TGTGCCAGCTCACTCGACTGGAACCAAGAGACCCAGTACTTC; CDR3: CASSLDWNQETQYF
J: TRBJ2-4; D: -; V: TRBV2; size: few; DNA: TGTGCCAGCAGTGGTTCGGAGGCGGGCAAAAACATTCAGTACTTC; CDR3: CASSGSEAGKNIQYF
J: TRBJ1-4; D: TRBD1; V: TRBV29-1; size: few; DNA: TGCAGCGGCCAACAGGGGTTGTATGAAAAACTGTTTTTT; CDR3: CSGQQGLYEKLFF
J: TRBJ1-1; D: TRBD1; V: TRBV6-6; size: -; DNA: TGTGCCAGCAGTTACCCGGGACAGGAGAACACTGAAGCTTTCTTT; CDR3: CASSYPGQENTEAFF
J: TRBJ2-7; D: TRBD2; V: TRBV5-5; size: -; DNA: TGTGCCAGCAGCTCCTTGACTAGCGGGGTAGCCTACGAGCAGTACTTC; CDR3: CASSSLTSGVAYEQYF
J: TRBJ1-1; D: -; V: TRBV25-1; size: once; DNA: TGTGCCAGCAGTCCACAGGGTAGAGGGACTGAAGCTTTCTTT; CDR3: CASSPQGRGTEAFF
J: TRBJ2-5; D: TRBD2; V: TRBV6-5; size: -; DNA: TGTGCCAGCAGTTACCTCGGGGCGGGAGAGCAGGAGACCCAGTACTTC; CDR3: CASSYLGAGEQETQYF
J: TRBJ1-1; D: -; V: TRBV7-6; size: -; DNA: TGTGCCAGCAGCTCAGGGGTGGGGACTGAAGCTTTCTTT; CDR3: CASSSGVGTEAFF
J: TRBJ2-7; D: TRBD2; V: TRBV5-3; size: -; DNA: TGTGCCAGAAGCCGGAAGACTAGCGGGAGGGGAAGTCCGTACGAGCAGTACTTC; CDR3: CARSRKTSGRGSPYEQYF
J: TRBJ1-2; D: -; V: TRBV25-1; size: once; DNA: TGTGCCAGCAGTGAATCAGGGCCGATCTATGGCTACACCTTC; CDR3: CASSESGPIYGYTF